The rows below give T cell receptor beta chains drawn from one sample of a study of cytotoxic CD8 clonotypes in ibrutinib-treated CLL. Data came from immunoSEQ multiplex PCR; TCRdb stores just in-frame clones and leaves some out. The table has about 84,000 clones, 85% to 90% seen once. The sample consisted of PBMCs, taken before ibrutinib treatment. The source is a human donor with chronic lymphocytic leukemia. The CDR3 runs from the conserved cysteine through the conserved F or W. Each record gives: D gene, J gene, clone size, V gene, CDR3 DNA, CDR3 protein. A D gene is named only where the DNA matches it firmly. Only part of the rows carry a size: once, few, many, or a class if the clone is expanded.

>-|TRBJ1-4|-|TRBV6-1
TGTGCCAGCAGTGTGCCAGGAGGGGGGAAAGAAAAACTGTTTTTT
CASSVPGGGKEKLFF
>-|TRBJ2-1|-|TRBV21-1
TGTGCCAGCAGCAAAGGATCGGGCGGGACTAGCGGGAAATTCTACAATGAGCAGTTCTTC
CASSKGSGGTSGKFYNEQFF
>TRBD1|TRBJ2-7|-|TRBV9
TGTGCCAGCAGCGTTAGGGACAGAGACTACGAGCAGTACTTC
CASSVRDRDYEQYF
>-|TRBJ2-3|-|TRBV1
TGCACCAGCAGCCAAGATCTGTCAGGGGCAGATACGCAGTATTTT
CTSSQDLSGADTQYF
>-|TRBJ1-1|-|TRBV12-5
TGTGCTAGTGGTTTGGTACCTTTGTTAGAATACGGGAACACTGAAGCTTTCTTT
CASGLVPLLEYGNTEAFF
>-|TRBJ2-7|-|TRBV11-3
TGTGCCAGCAGCTTAGATCGATTCCCCGGACGGGGATCCTACGAGCAGTACTTC
CASSLDRFPGRGSYEQYF
>TRBD1|TRBJ2-2|many|TRBV29-1
TGCAGCGTTGAGAACCCAACAGGGGCGGCCGGGGAGCTGTTTTTT
CSVENPTGAAGELFF
>TRBD2|TRBJ2-7|-|TRBV7-6
TGTGCCAGCAGCTCGGGACTAGCGGGAGGCTATCCACCCTACGAGCAGTACTTC
CASSSGLAGGYPPYEQYF
>TRBD1|TRBJ1-5|-|TRBV6-6
TGTGCCAGCAGTAACCTACGGACAGGGGATCAGCCCCAGCATTTT
CASSNLRTGDQPQHF
>TRBD1|TRBJ2-5|-|TRBV28
TGTGCCAGCAGTCCGTTAGGGGGCTTTCAAGAGACCCAGTACTTC
CASSPLGGFQETQYF
>TRBD1|TRBJ1-4|-|TRBV5-1
TGCGCCAGCAGCTGGGACAGGGGGCACGAAAAACTGTTTTTT
CASSWDRGHEKLFF
>TRBD2|TRBJ2-7|-|TRBV29-1
TGCAGCGTTGAAGTCCCGGCTAGCGGGAGGGACACCTACGAGCAGTACTTC
CSVEVPASGRDTYEQYF
>TRBD2|TRBJ2-1|-|TRBV9
TGTGCCAGCAGCCCCCTAGCGGGGGGTCACAATGAGCAGTTCTTC
CASSPLAGGHNEQFF
>TRBD2|TRBJ2-1|-|TRBV29-1
TGCAGCGCCTGGTTTGGTGGACTAGGCATCTACAATGAGCAGTTCTTC
CSAWFGGLGIYNEQFF
>-|TRBJ2-5|-|TRBV7-3
TGTGCCAGCAGCGCAACAGGGTACGGGGAGACCCAGTACTTC
CASSATGYGETQYF
>-|TRBJ1-2|-|TRBV4-3
TGCGCCAGCAGCCAGGCCTTGGGGCCCAGGGACTATGGCTACACCTTC
CASSQALGPRDYGYTF
>TRBD1|TRBJ1-2|-|TRBV9
TGTGCCAGCAGCGCCGAGACAGGGGCACGGGGCTACACCTTC
CASSAETGARGYTF
>-|TRBJ1-2|-|TRBV6-5
TGTGCCAGCAGTTACTTCGACGGGTCCTATGGCTACACCTTC
CASSYFDGSYGYTF
>-|TRBJ1-2|-|TRBV18
TGTGCCAGCTCCCCCAACATACAGACTAACTATGGCTACACCTTC
CASSPNIQTNYGYTF
>-|TRBJ2-1|-|TRBV7-2
TGTGCCAGCAGCTTTTCAGCGGTTACGGATGAGCAGTTCTTC
CASSFSAVTDEQFF
>TRBD2|TRBJ2-7|few|TRBV27
TGTGCCAGCAGTTTTGTTGGGCGGGGGGTCTCCTACGAGCAGTACTTC
CASSFVGRGVSYEQYF
>-|TRBJ2-7|-|TRBV11-3
TGTGCCAGCAGCCCCCGGGACGGTTCCTACGAGCAGTACTTC
CASSPRDGSYEQYF
>TRBD1|TRBJ2-7|-|TRBV7-4
TGTGCCAGCAGCCAAGGGACAGGGGGCCACGAGCAGTACTTC
CASSQGTGGHEQYF
>-|TRBJ1-5|-|TRBV9
TGTGCCAGCACTGAAGGGGATGACAATCAGCCCCAGCATTTT
CASTEGDDNQPQHF
>TRBD1|TRBJ1-5|-|TRBV5-1
TGCGCCAGCAGCAGGGAGGGACAGCCCTTCCAGCCCCAGCATTTT
CASSREGQPFQPQHF
>-|TRBJ1-2|-|TRBV5-5
TGTGCCAGCAGCTTTTTGCCCCGGGCGGGCTATGGCTACACCTTC
CASSFLPRAGYGYTF
>-|TRBJ2-7|-|TRBV5-5
TGTGCCAGCAGCTTGGTAACCAGCTCCTACGAGCAGTACTTC
CASSLVTSSYEQYF
>-|TRBJ1-5|few|TRBV6-5
TGTGCCAGCAGCAGAGAAGGACGGGAGGGTCAGCCCCAGCATTTT
CASSREGREGQPQHF
>-|TRBJ1-5|-|TRBV27
TGTGCCAGCAGTATGGGGATTAGCAATCAGCCCCAGCATTTT
CASSMGISNQPQHF
>-|TRBJ2-2|-|TRBV4-3
TGCGCCAGCAGCCAAGAAGCATCCACCGGGGAGCTGTTTTTT
CASSQEASTGELFF
>TRBD2|TRBJ2-7|-|TRBV19
TGTGCCAGTAGTGAAATAGCGGGAGGGCTATACGAGCAGTACTTC
CASSEIAGGLYEQYF
>-|TRBJ2-1|once|TRBV5-4
TGTGCCAGCAGCCTGTGGGGAGGTGTGTCCTACAATGAGCAGTTCTTC
CASSLWGGVSYNEQFF
>TRBD2|TRBJ2-7|-|TRBV6-5
TGTGCCAGCAGTTACTCGGGACTAGTCGACGAGCAGTACTTC
CASSYSGLVDEQYF
>TRBD1|TRBJ1-2|-|TRBV6-5
TGTGCCAGCAGTTCAGGACAGGGAGGATATGGCTACACCTTC
CASSSGQGGYGYTF
>-|TRBJ2-3|-|TRBV7-2
TGTGCCAGCAGCCGGGACTCGATCACAGATACGCAGTATTTT
CASSRDSITDTQYF
>TRBD1|TRBJ1-2|once|TRBV7-3
TGTGCCAGCAGCCCAGGGGCAGGGGGAATCGCCTATGGCTACACCTTC
CASSPGAGGIAYGYTF
>-|TRBJ2-3|-|TRBV5-1
TGCGCCAGCAGCTTGGAAGGCGGGATTGGCACAGATACGCAGTATTTT
CASSLEGGIGTDTQYF
>TRBD1|TRBJ1-1|once|TRBV2
TGTGCCAGCAGTGCACAGGGGGCCTATCCCAACACTGAAGCTTTCTTT
CASSAQGAYPNTEAFF
>-|TRBJ1-1|-|TRBV13
TGTGCCAGCAGCTTAGCCCCGAGTCTGGGGGCGTTCGCTTTCTTT
CASSLAPSLGAFAFF
>TRBD1|TRBJ2-2|few|TRBV11-2
TGTGCCAGCAGCCAAGGGACAGGGACCGGGGAGCTGTTTTTT
CASSQGTGTGELFF
>TRBD2|TRBJ2-2|-|TRBV27
TGTGCCAGCAGTCCGCGGGCGATAGCGGGAGGGCCGGGGACCGGGGAGCTGTTTTTT
CASSPRAIAGGPGTGELFF
>-|TRBJ2-1|-|TRBV7-5
TGTGTCAGAAGCCTTAGCGGGTTAGGCTACAATGAGCAGTTCTTC
CVRSLSGLGYNEQFF
>-|TRBJ2-1|-|TRBV19
TGTGCCAGTAGTAACGTGTTGGGTGACTACAATGAGCAGTTCTTC
CASSNVLGDYNEQFF
>-|TRBJ2-2|few|TRBV7-3
TGTGCCAGCAGCTTAAATCCGAACACCGGGGAGCTGTTTTTT
CASSLNPNTGELFF
>-|TRBJ1-1|-|TRBV27
TGTGCCAGCAGTTTATCTGGGGGCCTGAACACTGAAGCTTTCTTT
CASSLSGGLNTEAFF
>TRBD2|TRBJ2-3|-|TRBV19
TGTGCCAGTACCGTTAGCGGGAGGGCCGTTCGAACAGATACGCAGTATTTT
CASTVSGRAVRTDTQYF
>-|TRBJ1-2|-|TRBV7-2
TGTGCCAGCAGCTCCCCAGGGCTCGGGGGCTACACCTTC
CASSSPGLGGYTF
>-|TRBJ1-1|-|TRBV5-1
TGCGCCAGCAGCCCGGATGGGGGGACTGAAGCTTTCTTT
CASSPDGGTEAFF
>-|TRBJ1-2|-|TRBV9
TGTGCCAGCAGCGGCGGGACACCGACTAACTATGGCTACACCTTC
CASSGGTPTNYGYTF
>TRBD2|TRBJ2-1|-|TRBV7-2
TGTGCCAGCAGCTTAATCGCTAGCGGCTACAATGAGCAGTTCTTC
CASSLIASGYNEQFF
>-|TRBJ1-1|-|TRBV5-8
TGTGCCAGCATGGACACTTTGATGAACACTGAAGCTTTCTTT
CASMDTLMNTEAFF
>-|TRBJ2-7|once|TRBV2
TGTGCCACCCAAGCGGGTGCAGATTACGAGCAGTACTTC
CATQAGADYEQYF
>TRBD1|TRBJ1-2|-|TRBV23-1
TGCGCCAGCAGCCGACAGGGGGATTTGAGTGGCTACACCTTC
CASSRQGDLSGYTF
>-|TRBJ1-1|-|TRBV29-1
TGCAGCGTTGAGACGGATGAAGCTTTCTTT
CSVETDEAFF
>TRBD1|TRBJ2-7|few|TRBV7-9
TGTGCCAGCAGCCAGATGAGACAGGGAAATATCTACGAGCAGTACTTC
CASSQMRQGNIYEQYF
>-|TRBJ2-1|-|TRBV7-9
TGTGCCAGCAGCTTTAGCGGCTATGAGCAGTTCTTC
CASSFSGYEQFF
>TRBD1|TRBJ2-7|-|TRBV5-5
TGTGCCAGCAGCTACGTGGGGACAGACTACGAGCAGTACTTC
CASSYVGTDYEQYF
>-|TRBJ1-2|-|TRBV7-6
TGTGCCAGCAGCTTTAGGATCTGGATCTATGGCTACACCTTC
CASSFRIWIYGYTF
>-|TRBJ2-6|-|TRBV27
TGTGCCAGCAGTCGCCAACCGAACTCTGGGGCCAACGTCCTGACTTTC
CASSRQPNSGANVLTF